These T cell receptor beta chains were read from a single sample in a study of blood T cells in healthy people across ages. From the 5' RACE reads, TCRdb called clonotypes with MiXCR, one entry per CDR3 protein. The sample records some 900,000 distinct CDR3 sequences, 45% to 50% being singletons. Sequenced input: blood. These receptors all stem from a man between 25 and 39 years old in good health. Both conserved end residues are part of each CDR3. A D gene is named only where the DNA matches it firmly. The size field is filled for only some rows; it gives once, few, many or a size class.

V	size	D	J	CDR3	DNA
TRBV6-5	NA	NA	TRBJ1-4	CASRYGATNEKLFF	TGTGCCAGTCGTTATGGGGCAACTAATGAAAAACTGTTTTTT
TRBV7-2	NA	NA	TRBJ1-5	CASSVSQGNQPQHF	TGTGCCAGCAGCGTAAGTCAGGGCAATCAGCCCCAGCATTTT
TRBV6-5	few	NA	TRBJ1-2	CASRTTDTNYGYTF	TGTGCCAGCAGGACGACAGACACTAACTATGGCTACACCTTC
TRBV20-1	few	NA	TRBJ1-4	CSARDDTRPRDEKLFF	TGCAGTGCTAGAGATGACACACGGCCGCGGGATGAAAAACTGTTTTTT
TRBV7-9	NA	NA	TRBJ1-1	CASSLATIRGGTEAFF	TGTGCCAGCAGCTTAGCGACGATACGGGGAGGAACTGAAGCTTTCTTT
TRBV4-3	NA	TRBD1	TRBJ2-3	CASSQYSDRVQYF	TGCGCCAGCAGCCAATATAGCGACAGGGTTCAGTATTTT
TRBV6-2/TRBV6-3	few	NA	TRBJ1-2	CASKRGGYGYTF	TGTGCCAGCAAAAGGGGAGGATATGGCTACACCTTC
TRBV12-3/TRBV12-4	NA	NA	TRBJ1-4	CASATQTADNEKLFF	TGTGCCAGCGCTACCCAGACAGCTGATAATGAAAAACTGTTTTTT
TRBV14	NA	TRBD2	TRBJ2-3	CVSSPLGLAGSDTQYF	TGTGTCAGCAGCCCTTTGGGACTAGCGGGGTCAGATACGCAGTATTTT
TRBV6-1	few	TRBD2	TRBJ2-1	CASSRLTSGGVGPEQFF	TGTGCCAGCAGCCGCCTGACTAGCGGGGGGGTGGGCCCTGAGCAGTTCTTC
TRBV5-1	NA	NA	TRBJ2-1	CASSLAPGSYNEQFF	TGCGCCAGCAGCTTGGCCCCCGGATCCTACAATGAGCAGTTCTTC
TRBV7-8	few	TRBD1	TRBJ1-2	CASSLRDRGANYGYTF	TGTGCCAGCAGCTTACGGGACAGGGGAGCTAACTATGGCTACACCTTC
TRBV7-2	few	NA	TRBJ2-3	CASSLEEGRDTQYF	TGTGCCAGCAGCTTAGAAGAGGGGCGGGATACGCAGTATTTT
TRBV4-2	few	NA	TRBJ1-1	CASSQDLRVVAEAFF	TGTGCCAGCAGCCAAGATCTACGGGTGGTGGCTGAAGCTTTCTTT
TRBV11-2	NA	NA	TRBJ2-1	CASSHSVQQFF	TGTGCCAGCAGCCACAGCGTGCAGCAGTTCTTC
TRBV6-4	few	NA	TRBJ2-1	CASSVDSSSYNEQFF	TGTGCCAGCAGTGTGGACAGTTCGTCCTACAATGAGCAGTTCTTC
TRBV12-3/TRBV12-4	once	TRBD1	TRBJ2-4	CASSLGTGDRENIQYF	TGTGCCAGCAGTTTGGGAACAGGGGATCGGGAAAACATTCAGTACTTC
TRBV5-1	once	NA	TRBJ1-6	CASSLAGARYNSPLHF	TGCGCCAGCAGCTTGGCAGGGGCGCGGTATAATTCACCCCTCCACTTT
TRBV4-2	NA	NA	TRBJ2-5	CASSQDTSETQYF	TGTGCCAGCAGCCAAGATACCTCAGAGACCCAGTACTTC
TRBV4-2	NA	NA	TRBJ2-5	CASSQGGTGEVFGRAETQYF	TGTGCCAGCAGCCAAGGCGGTACAGGGGAGGTTTTTGGGAGAGCGGAGACCCAGTACTTC
TRBV20-1	many	NA	TRBJ2-7	CSAWASVRTLEQYF	TGCAGTGCTTGGGCCTCTGTGAGGACATTGGAGCAGTACTTC
TRBV25-1	NA	TRBD2	TRBJ2-5	CASSEPSGGNLPGAQYF	TGTGCCAGCAGTGAACCTAGCGGGGGGAACCTACCCGGGGCCCAGTACTTC
TRBV7-2	NA	NA	TRBJ2-3	CAGARDASTGETQYF	TGTGCCGGAGCCAGGGACGCCAGCACGGGGGAAACGCAGTATTTT
TRBV29-1	few	TRBD1	TRBJ1-2	CSAWGQGDGYTF	TGCAGCGCCTGGGGACAGGGGGATGGCTACACCTTC
TRBV20-1	NA	NA	TRBJ1-6	CSVALYNSPLHF	TGCAGTGTTGCTCTTTATAATTCACCCCTCCACTTT
TRBV4-1	NA	NA	TRBJ2-7	CASSLIVSGNIYEQYF	TGCGCCAGCAGCCTTATCGTATCCGGGAATATTTACGAGCAGTACTTC
TRBV5-1	few	NA	TRBJ2-4	CASTARGDIQYF	TGCGCCAGTACAGCCCGGGGAGACATTCAGTACTTC
TRBV29-1	many	NA	TRBJ2-2	CSVEQDSTGELFF	TGCAGCGTTGAACAGGACAGCACCGGGGAGCTGTTTTTT
TRBV28	NA	TRBD2	TRBJ2-3	CASTASGFTDTQYF	TGTGCCAGCACCGCTAGCGGGTTCACAGATACGCAGTATTTT
TRBV30	few	TRBD1	TRBJ2-7	CAWSPRQGHSYEQYF	TGTGCCTGGAGTCCCCGACAGGGTCATTCCTACGAGCAGTACTTC
TRBV11-2	NA	NA	TRBJ2-1	CASSIVGGDNEQFF	TGTGCCAGCAGCATCGTAGGGGGAGACAATGAGCAGTTCTTC
TRBV6-2/TRBV6-3	NA	NA	TRBJ1-1	CASRYAINTEAFF	TGTGCCAGCAGGTACGCCATCAACACTGAAGCTTTCTTT
TRBV10-3	NA	TRBD2	TRBJ2-3	CAISTSGATDTQYF	TGTGCCATCAGTACTAGCGGGGCAACAGATACGCAGTATTTT
TRBV29-1	NA	NA	TRBJ1-2	CSAGVLDKGYTF	TGCAGCGCCGGAGTTCTGGATAAGGGCTACACCTTC
TRBV7-2	NA	NA	TRBJ2-3	CASSFGGVKTDTQYF	TGTGCCAGCAGCTTCGGCGGGGTTAAGACAGATACGCAGTATTTT
TRBV11-1	NA	NA	TRBJ2-5	CASSLFGDYDQETQYF	TGTGCCAGCAGCCTTTTCGGAGACTATGATCAAGAGACCCAGTACTTC
TRBV6-1	once	TRBD1	TRBJ2-1	CASRRDRVYGGSYNEQFF	TGTGCCAGCAGGAGGGACAGGGTATATGGTGGCTCCTACAATGAGCAGTTCTTC
TRBV7-8	NA	NA	TRBJ1-2	CASSTRWGNGYTF	TGTGCCAGCAGCACCCGGTGGGGAAATGGCTACACCTTC
TRBV11-2	NA	TRBD2	TRBJ2-1	CASSIRLALYNEQFF	TGTGCCAGCAGCATCAGACTAGCGCTATACAATGAGCAGTTCTTC
TRBV13	few	NA	TRBJ2-7	CASSLGRSTVSYEQYF	TGTGCCAGCAGCTTAGGCCGTTCGACGGTTTCCTACGAGCAGTACTTC
TRBV21-1	few	NA	TRBJ2-1	CASKLLWVHNEQFF	TGTGCCAGCAAACTCCTTTGGGTCCACAATGAGCAGTTCTTC
TRBV7-9	NA	TRBD1	TRBJ2-7	CASSQDTGQGYYEQYF	TGTGCCAGCAGCCAAGATACTGGACAGGGATACTACGAGCAGTACTTC
TRBV3-1	NA	NA	TRBJ2-3	CASSQETRGSEDTQYF	TGTGCCAGCAGCCAAGAGACCCGTGGCAGCGAAGATACGCAGTATTTT
TRBV2	NA	NA	TRBJ1-3	CASSWTSSYSGNTIYF	TGTGCCAGCAGCTGGACTTCAAGCTATTCTGGAAACACCATATATTTT
TRBV11-3	few	NA	TRBJ2-7	CASIPPGSYEQYF	TGTGCCAGCATCCCCCCTGGCTCCTACGAGCAGTACTTC
TRBV20-1	NA	NA	TRBJ2-5	CSARDRSGARVGETQYF	TGCAGTGCTAGAGATAGATCGGGGGCCAGAGTTGGGGAGACCCAGTACTTC
TRBV12-3/TRBV12-4	NA	NA	TRBJ2-7	CASSPQQGGEQYF	TGTGCCAGCAGCCCCCAACAGGGTGGCGAGCAGTACTTC
TRBV24-1	NA	NA	TRBJ2-1	CAIRDGSYGNEQFF	TGTGCCATCCGTGACGGCTCCTACGGGAATGAGCAGTTCTTC
TRBV11-2	NA	NA	TRBJ2-1	CAGSSEGRQWVDEQFF	TGTGCCGGCAGCTCCGAGGGTAGGCAGTGGGTAGATGAGCAGTTCTTC
TRBV7-9	NA	NA	TRBJ2-1	CASSSRPTEYNEQFF	TGTGCCAGCAGCTCACGGCCCACAGAGTACAATGAGCAGTTCTTC
TRBV20-1	NA	NA	TRBJ2-5	CSARVPGAPAQYF	TGCAGTGCTAGAGTCCCTGGGGCACCGGCCCAGTACTTC
TRBV9	NA	NA	TRBJ1-1	CASGEVFTEAFF	TGTGCCAGCGGTGAGGTGTTCACTGAAGCTTTCTTT
TRBV28	NA	NA	TRBJ2-7	CASSTSGDGTYEQYF	TGTGCCAGCAGTACTTCAGGGGACGGAACCTACGAGCAGTACTTC